A selection of T cell receptor beta chains follows, all from one sample in a study of vaccination and CD4 T cells after COVID-19. Each CDR3 protein is one row after TCRdb ran MiXCR on the PCR reads. The top ten clones hold roughly 15% of a sample with nearly 20,000 distinct CDR3 sequences, approximately 80% of them seen once. These receptors have no identified antigens. Sample: CD4+ T cells from blood, cultured in vitro, taken after SARS-CoV-2 vaccination. These receptors were obtained from a human donor who received a COVID-19 vaccine. Each CDR3 is given without its conserved first and last residue. The order of the fields is V gene, CDR3 length, J gene, D gene, clone size, CDR3 protein. The D gene is left open where the match is weak. The size entry is marked missing in some rows and otherwise reads once, few, many or a size class.

>TRBV12-3/TRBV12-4|12|TRBJ2-2|TRBD1|-
ASTLGGLTGELF
>TRBV15|12|TRBJ2-5|TRBD1|-
GTSRDRVPETQY
>TRBV6-1|12|TRBJ1-3|-|-
ASSPGFSGNTIY
>TRBV6-1|11|TRBJ2-5|TRBD2|-
ASRDGGVETQY
>TRBV2|12|TRBJ1-5|-|-
ASSGLQGNQPQH
>TRBV7-8|10|TRBJ2-7|TRBD1|-
ASSHTGDEQY
>TRBV3-1|15|TRBJ1-6|-|-
ASSHSRPSSYNSPLH
>TRBV30|12|TRBJ1-2|-|few
AWRRGTQMNGYT
>TRBV5-4|14|TRBJ1-2|TRBD1|-
ASSLAGQGGVYGYT
>TRBV6-1|12|TRBJ1-2|-|-
ASTLLGGDYGYT
>TRBV24-1|14|TRBJ1-5|-|-
ATSEQGRRKGQPQH
>TRBV20-1|11|TRBJ1-2|-|-
SARDGRGSGYT
>TRBV7-2|11|TRBJ1-2|-|-
ASSTGLLNGYT
>TRBV30|14|TRBJ1-6|-|-
AWSVRGGGLNSPLH
>TRBV2|11|TRBJ1-2|-|once
ASRVTGGNGYT
>TRBV6-1|10|TRBJ2-7|-|once
ASSLYAYEQY
>TRBV7-2|13|TRBJ2-3|-|-
ASRKGGRATDTQY
>TRBV12-3/TRBV12-4|16|TRBJ1-1|-|once
ASSLTLGGFRPKTEAF
>TRBV19|15|TRBJ1-2|-|few
ASRSPGQTLKGYGYT
>TRBV7-2|10|TRBJ2-2|-|-
ASRSPNGELF
>TRBV21-1|14|TRBJ1-2|-|-
ASSRDRSQANYGYT
>TRBV15|11|TRBJ2-5|-|few
ATSRELEETQY
>TRBV12-3/TRBV12-4|13|TRBJ2-4|-|-
ASSKDRVAKNIQY
>TRBV12-3/TRBV12-4|13|TRBJ1-6|-|-
ASSSRGSYNSPLH
>TRBV6-1|12|TRBJ1-2|-|-
ASSARRGGYGYT
>TRBV4-2|14|TRBJ2-2|TRBD2|-
ASSHFAGERTGELF
>TRBV5-1|13|TRBJ2-5|-|-
ASSSRPGYQETQY
>TRBV2|15|TRBJ1-2|-|-
ASSGSWGGSGTVGYT
>TRBV6-1|13|TRBJ2-3|-|-
ASGGASGSTDTQY
>TRBV5-1|11|TRBJ1-6|-|-
ASRRTVNSPLH
>TRBV30|11|TRBJ1-1|-|-
AWSILDNTEAF
>TRBV27|13|TRBJ1-3|TRBD1|few
ASSRAGTGANTIY
>TRBV5-6|15|TRBJ2-4|-|few
ASSLVFGVVAKNIQY
>TRBV7-3|14|TRBJ2-2|TRBD1|-
ASSPKTGVDHGELF
>TRBV7-2|14|TRBJ1-2|TRBD1|-
ASSSRTGAGNYGYT
>TRBV2|12|TRBJ1-2|TRBD1|-
ASSSDRGNYGYT
>TRBV30|8|TRBJ2-7|-|-
AGGLYEQY
>TRBV7-2|12|TRBJ2-5|TRBD1|-
ASSRTGGQETQY
>TRBV20-1|12|TRBJ1-2|-|-
SARGPEMAYGYT
>TRBV20-1|11|TRBJ2-5|-|-
SAWGFGRETQY
>TRBV19|12|TRBJ1-2|TRBD1|-
ASRTGTGPAGYT
>TRBV6-1|12|TRBJ2-1|-|once
ASSVAGATSEQF
>TRBV6-1|16|TRBJ1-1|TRBD1|-
ASNNTPGQGFGTIEAF
>TRBV24-1|13|TRBJ2-5|-|few
ATSDPSGVQETQY
>TRBV19|13|TRBJ2-7|-|-
ATKSVGQARDEQY
>TRBV5-1|15|TRBJ1-6|-|-
ASSPAGLSSYNSPLH
>TRBV20-1|14|TRBJ2-5|TRBD2|few
SALPASGVQQETQY
>TRBV20-1|9|TRBJ1-2|-|-
SASGGEGYT
>TRBV24-1|12|TRBJ1-5|-|-
ATSEGESNQPQH
>TRBV12-3/TRBV12-4|12|TRBJ1-1|-|-
ASSLRQGPTEAF
>TRBV18|13|TRBJ2-1|-|-
ASSPESEGGNEQF
>TRBV7-2|9|TRBJ1-3|-|-
ASTSGNTIY
>TRBV10-3|13|TRBJ2-3|-|-
AISIGGRRTDTQY
>TRBV5-4|12|TRBJ2-5|-|-
ASSLTRAPGTQY
>TRBV19|14|TRBJ1-5|TRBD1|once
ASSISAGGQGQPQH